Shown below are 29 T cell receptor beta chains from a single sample sequenced in a study of shared clonotypes between healthy human individuals. Using immunoSEQ multiplex PCR, the repertoire was profiled, and TCRdb retains in-frame clones only, with some absent. The sample consists of about 1.5 million clones, 95% to 99% of them appearing once. Sequencing was carried out using naive CD4+ T cells sorted from blood. Regarding subset: CD45RA+ positively selected. These receptors originate from a man younger than 40 in good health.

The rearrangement links TRBV10-3 to TRBJ1-1; TRBD1 matches 7 bases. The CDR3 loop spans 14 amino acids. Germline CDR1 and CDR2: ENHRY and SYGVKD. The V gene end was trimmed by 4 bases and the J gene end by 8 bases; junction bases not matched to a gene: 10. The CDR3 coding sequence is TGTGCCATCAGTGTGAGAACCGGGACAGAAGAAGCTTTCTTT. Translating it yields CAISVRTGTEEAFF.

J is TRBJ1-4 and V is TRBV15, with 9 positions matching TRBD1. The V and J ends lost 2 bases and 5 bases, in that order; junction bases with no gene match: 6. This CDR3 is 16 amino acids long. CDR1 is LNHNV and CDR2 is YYDKDF in the germline V gene (reference sequence). DNA for the CDR3: TGTGCCACCAGCAGACCCCCGACAGGGGGAAATGAAAAACTGTTTTTT. Its translation is CATSRPPTGGNEKLFF.

This chain connects TRBV2 to TRBJ2-1; the match to TRBD2 covers 8 bases. The length of the CDR3 is 17 residues. CDR1 and CDR2 (germline): SNHLY, FYNNEI. Trimming cost V 6 bases and J 9 bases; bases outside gene matches: 19. The CDR3 here is CASSLMLSGTGGLEQFF. In nucleotides, the CDR3 is TGTGCCAGCAGCCTAATGTTGTCAGGGACGGGAGGGCTTGAGCAGTTCTTC.

This chain joins TRBV5-6 and TRBJ2-1, with a possible D match to TRBD2 (5 bases). Per the germline V gene, CDR1 is SGHDT and CDR2 is YYEEEE. V was shortened by 5 bases and J by 2 bases, with 14 bases between the two germline ends. The CDR3 runs 15 residues. The CDR3: CASRPGPGAYNEQFF. CDR3 DNA sequence: TGTGCCAGCAGGCCCGGACCCGGGGCCTACAATGAGCAGTTCTTC.

The chain has TRBV18 and TRBJ1-1, with D maybe TRBD1 (6 bases). With 8 bases removed from V and 5 bases from J, the gap between germline ends came to 15 bases. The germline CDR1 and CDR2 sequences are KGHSH and LQKENI. This CDR3 is 13 amino acids long. The DNA of the CDR3 is TGTGCCAGCCCGAGGGGAGGGGGTACTGAAGCTTTCTTT. Residues: CASPRGGGTEAFF.

The V gene is TRBV7-9, the J gene TRBJ2-7, with D tentatively TRBD2 (7 bases). The CDR3 sequence is 13 residues long. Trimming took off 10 bases at V and 3 bases at J, with 16 bases between the two ends. Germline lookup yields CDR1 SEHNR and CDR2 FQNEAQ (reference sequence). The CDR3 region is CATVGGGNYEQYF. In DNA form, the CDR3 reads TGTGCCACCGTGGGAGGGGGAAACTACGAGCAGTACTTC.

This clone occurred once. One end of the junction varies from germline; a read error may be responsible. The DNA of the CDR3 is TGTGCCAGCATTTTACTAGCGGGAGTAGGGGAGCAGTACTTC. Translation gives CASILLAGVGEQYF. The V call is TRBV28, the J call TRBJ2-7; 11 bases fit TRBD2. The CDR3 is 14 amino acids. Germline CDR1 reads MDHEN; CDR2 reads SYDVKM.

The genes are TRBV19 and TRBJ1-5; a weak D match, TRBD1 (6 bases). The CDR3 covers 15 residues. The V gene's germline CDR1 is LNHDA and CDR2 SQIVND (reference sequence). The ends were cut back, 3 bases at V and 5 bases at J, with 14 bases in the middle. The CDR3 sequence: CASSIEGEGDQPQHF. For the CDR3, the DNA is TGTGCCAGTAGTATTGAGGGGGAAGGTGATCAGCCCCAGCATTTT. The whole variable domain, filled in from reference TRBV19 and TRBJ1-5, reads DGGITQSPKYLFRKEGQNVTLSCEQNLNHDAMYWYRQDPGQGLRLIYYSQIVNDFQKGDIAEGYSVSREKKESFPLTVTSAQKNPTAFYLCASSIEGEGDQPQHFGDGTRLSIL.

The rearrangement links TRBV11-2 to TRBJ2-2, with D possibly TRBD2 on 5 matching bases. The CDR3 loop spans 16 amino acids. Germline CDR1 reads SGHAT; CDR2 reads FQNNGV. With 3 bases removed from V and 5 bases from J, the gap between germline ends came to 16 bases. The CDR3 sequence: CASSLLRDGKTGELFF. CDR3 in DNA: TGTGCCAGCAGCTTGCTGCGTGACGGGAAAACCGGGGAGCTGTTTTTT.

This chain connects TRBV2 to TRBJ2-7; maybe TRBD2 (5 bases). The CDR3 consists of 13 residues. V shed 6 bases and J shed 3 bases, with 12 bases lying between them. Germline V gene lookup returns CDR1 SNHLY and CDR2 FYNNEI. For the CDR3, the DNA is TGTGCCAGCAGAATCGGACTCGACTACGAGCAGTACTTC. Its protein product is CASRIGLDYEQYF.

The chain is built from TRBV29-1 and TRBJ2-3; perhaps TRBD2 as D (6 bases). CDR3 length: 16 amino acids. The V gene lost 3 bases and the J gene lost 2 bases, with 18 bases spanning the gap. CDR1 and CDR2 (germline): SQVTM, ANQGSEA. CDR3 coding DNA: TGCAGCGTTGAGGTCCTCAGTTTAGCGGCCACAGATACGCAGTATTTT. Its translation is CSVEVLSLAATDTQYF.

J is TRBJ2-3 and V is TRBV7-2; 13 nucleotides align to TRBD2. CDR3 size: 14 residues. CDR1 is SGHTA, CDR2 FQGNSA, per germline. The junction had 3 bases not matched to a gene; V was cut back by 5 bases and J by 7 bases. The CDR3 DNA sequence: TGTGCCAGCAGCCAGGGACTAGCGGGGTATACGCAGTATTTT. As protein: CASSQGLAGYTQYF.

The chain uses TRBV19 and TRBJ1-2, with 8 nucleotides matching TRBD1. Germline CDR1 LNHDA, CDR2 SQIVND (reference sequence). The ends lost 6 bases at V and 4 bases at J; junction bases unmatched: 7. This CDR3 region has 14 residues. This CDR3 is CASRPDRGVYGYTF. The CDR3 coding sequence is TGTGCCAGTAGGCCTGACAGGGGTGTCTATGGCTACACCTTC.

V usage is TRBV29-1 and J usage is TRBJ2-7, with TRBD1 matching over 9 bases. The V gene's germline CDR1 is SQVTM and CDR2 ANQGSEA. V shed 4 bases and J 7 bases; nucleotides not matched to a gene: 5. The CDR3 loop spans 12 amino acids. CDR3 amino acids: CSVGQGVGEQYF. CDR3 DNA: TGCAGCGTTGGACAGGGGGTAGGGGAGCAGTACTTC.

This chain links TRBV14 with TRBJ1-1; TRBD1 is a possible D gene (5 bases). Between the trimmed V and J ends, which lost 4 bases and 5 bases, there was a span of 11 bases. CDR3 length equals 13 residues. Germline CDR1 is SGHDN and CDR2 is FVKESK. The CDR3 loop reads CASSLSGGTEAFF. The CDR3 DNA reads as TGTGCCAGCAGCCTTTCGGGGGGGACTGAAGCTTTCTTT.

V usage is TRBV19 and J usage is TRBJ2-2; 9 bases align to TRBD2. The germline CDR1 and CDR2 sequences are LNHDA and SQIVND (reference sequence). The CDR3 spans 16 residues. V dropped 4 bases and J dropped 2; count of bases not matched to a gene: 5. The CDR3 here is CASSKVAGANTGELFF. As DNA, the CDR3 is TGTGCCAGTAGTAAGGTAGCGGGAGCAAACACCGGGGAGCTGTTTTTT.

The V call is TRBV25-1, the J call TRBJ2-1, with unresolved D. Trimming left V 4 bases short and J 7 bases short, with 14 bases between. This CDR3 contains 14 residues. CDR1 is MGHDK and CDR2 is SYGVNS in the germline V gene. CDR3 bases: TGTGCCAGCAGTGGGCACGAGAAAAAAAATGAGCAGTTCTTC. It translates to CASSGHEKKNEQFF.

A remark on this clone: Other DNA sequences within the sample encode an identical CDR3. DNA of the CDR3: TGTGCCAGCAGTTTATTCGACACCGGGGAGCTGTTTTTT. This codes for CASSLFDTGELFF. V and J are TRBV27 and TRBJ2-2; D is unclear. Trimming took 1 base from V and 3 from J, leaving 3 bases between them. Germline V gene data show CDR1 as MNHEY and CDR2 as SMNVEV (reference sequence). This CDR3 spans 13 amino acids.

Regarding this clone: The same CDR3 arises from other DNA sequences in this sample as well. The genes are TRBV5-1 and TRBJ2-7; possible D gene TRBD1, 5 bases. The CDR3 length is 13 residues. Germline CDR1 and CDR2: SGHRS and YFSETQ. Trimming took off 0 bases at V and 1 base at J, with 5 bases between the two ends. The CDR3 DNA sequence: TGCGCCAGCAGCTTGGACAGGTCCTACGAGCAGTACTTC. This translates into CASSLDRSYEQYF.

With respect to this clone: This specimen includes other DNA sequences encoding the same CDR3. The rearrangement links TRBV5-1 to TRBJ2-5; D gene unclear. The germline CDR1 and CDR2 sequences are SGHRS and YFSETQ. The length of the CDR3 is 12 residues. V lost 1 base and J lost 5, with 6 bases in between. The chain's CDR3 is CASSLTRETQYF. The CDR3, as DNA: TGCGCCAGCAGCTTGACCCGGGAGACCCAGTACTTC.

The chain couples TRBV4-1 to TRBJ1-1; no clear D. V was trimmed by 0 bases and J by 1 base, leaving 6 bases between them. The length of the CDR3 is 14 residues. Germline V CDR1 and CDR2: MGHRA, YSYEKL. CDR3 loop: CASSQEASNTEAFF. CDR3 DNA: TGCGCCAGCAGCCAAGAGGCGTCGAACACTGAAGCTTTCTTT.

The chain uses TRBV6-4 and TRBJ2-7; the D is unclear. Germline CDR1 reads MRHNA; CDR2 reads SNTAGT. The germline V and J ends were trimmed by 5 bases and 0 bases, with 17 bases remaining between them. The CDR3 covers 16 residues. The CDR3 sequence is CASSTTRRWSSYEQYF. CDR3 bases: TGTGCCAGCAGTACAACCAGACGGTGGAGCTCCTACGAGCAGTACTTC.

V usage is TRBV9 and J usage is TRBJ2-7, with D tentatively TRBD2 (5 bases). Germline CDR1 reads SGDLS; CDR2 reads YYNGEE. V lost 4 bases, J lost 2 bases, and 16 bases lay in between. The CDR3 runs to 15 residues. CDR3 sequence reads: CASSPFEGSPYEQYF. In DNA form, the CDR3 reads TGTGCCAGCAGCCCTTTTGAGGGCTCCCCCTACGAGCAGTACTTC.

Concerning this clone: The junction and the germline gene differ at one end; a read error may be behind it. This chain uses TRBV5-5 with TRBJ1-1; D remains unclear. CDR1 and CDR2 (germline): SGHKS, YYEKEE (reference sequence). This CDR3 has 13 residues. CDR3 sequence reads: CASSLDRVVEASF. DNA for the CDR3: TGTGCCAGCAGCTTGGATAGGGTGGTTGAAGCTTCCTTT.

The rearrangement joins TRBV29-1 to TRBJ2-5; D may be TRBD2 (6 bases). The CDR3 has 12 residues. Trimming left V 5 bases short and J 3 bases short, with 10 bases between. Germline V lookup: CDR1 SQVTM, CDR2 ANQGSEA. CDR3 in DNA: TGCAGCGTTCGTGGGGAGGAAGAGACCCAGTACTTC. It specifies CSVRGEEETQYF.

The chain has TRBV7-2 and TRBJ2-1; TRBD2 matches 8 bases. With 6 bases clipped from V and 7 bases from J, the junction kept 8 bases outside the gene matches. The CDR3 loop spans 14 amino acids. Germline V CDR1 and CDR2: SGHTA, FQGNSA. CDR3 DNA sequence: TGTGCCAGCAGGCGAGCGGGACTAGATAATGAGCAGTTCTTC. It encodes CASRRAGLDNEQFF.

This chain connects TRBV5-1 to TRBJ2-3, with D hard to call. CDR1 is SGHRS and CDR2 is YFSETQ in the germline V gene. V was shortened by 3 bases and J by 5 bases, with 13 bases between the two germline ends. This CDR3 region has 14 residues. The CDR3, as DNA: TGCGCCAGCAGCTCACTGATCCCCCAAGATACGCAGTATTTT. It codes for CASSSLIPQDTQYF. Full variable domain (remainder filled in from reference TRBV5-1 and TRBJ2-3): KAGVTQTPRYLIKTRGQQVTLSCSPISGHRSVSWYQQTPGQGLQFLFEYFSETQRNKGNFPGRFSGRQFSNSRSEMNVSTLELGDSALYLCASSSLIPQDTQYFGPGTRLTVL.

The V and J genes are TRBV7-2 and TRBJ2-3; D is uncertain. This CDR3 has 14 residues. The germline V gene encodes CDR1 SGHTA and CDR2 FQGNSA. Trimming took off 3 bases at V and 7 bases at J, with 14 bases between the two ends. CDR3 loop: CASSFSRRYNTQYF. As DNA, the CDR3 is TGTGCCAGCAGCTTTTCCCGAAGGTACAATACGCAGTATTTT.

The DNA for the CDR3 is TGTGCCAGCCAAGGGGACCCCACTGAAGCTTTCTTT. It specifies CASQGDPTEAFF. The rearrangement links TRBV28 to TRBJ1-1; possible D gene TRBD1, 5 bases. The V end was cut by 8 bases, the J end by 4 bases, with 11 bases between. CDR3 length: 12 residues. From germline, CDR1 is MDHEN and CDR2 SYDVKM.